The entry that follows covers one TCR beta chain sequence. These data originate in a study of blood T cell repertoires in COVID-19. Background on the study: The study drew acute and convalescent COVID-19 samples from the United States, Italy and Spain.

Original methodology: Amplification with reference gene primers provided the estimates of nucleated cell counts. Repertoires were generated with immunoSEQ multiplex PCR, while TCRdb's copy carries only in-frame clones and drops some. Clone size and V and J calls were adopted from that table, with D and trimming inferred from the DNA. This sample yields 180,000 or so clones, of which over 75% are seen a single time; about 18% belongs to the top ten. Germline lookup yields CDR1 SEHNR and CDR2 FQNEAQ (reference sequence). The CDR3 spans 15 residues. The V end lost 5 bases, the J end lost 5 bases, and 16 bases lay between the germline ends. Seattle's cohort entered during active infection and was followed longitudinally.

The sequenced sample was peripheral blood. J is TRBJ2-1 and V is TRBV7-9, with TRBD2 as a possible D gene (6 bases). This clonotype was sampled from a person aged 70 to 85 with COVID-19, enrolled during active disease. Here the CDR3 reads CASSPSGGDNNEQFF. The CDR3 nucleotides are TGTGCCAGCAGCCCGTCAGGAGGGGATAACAATGAGCAGTTCTTC.